This TCR beta chain derives from a study of blood T cell repertoires in COVID-19. Participants came from around 25 US areas, aged about 18 to 89 years. Resolution of symptoms, clearance, or two negative PCRs was present in recovered Cohort 3 donors. The table came from immunoSEQ multiplex PCR; TCRdb's copy has only in-frame clones and leaves some out. The sample yields about 300,000 clones, approximately 85% seen once. This CDR3 has 14 residues. Germline V gene sequence: CDR1 SGHRS, CDR2 YFSETQ. Trimming removed 5 bases from V and 5 bases from J; junction bases left unmatched: 9. The sample taken for sequencing was PBMCs or T cells enriched from blood (not recorded which). The clonotype originates from a man between 25 and 39 years old who had recovered from COVID-19. V gene TRBV5-1 combines with J gene TRBJ2-7; 8 bases are shared with TRBD1. The CDR3 sequence is CASREGQGADEQYF. The CDR3 DNA is TGCGCCAGCAGGGAAGGACAGGGAGCGGACGAGCAGTACTTC.